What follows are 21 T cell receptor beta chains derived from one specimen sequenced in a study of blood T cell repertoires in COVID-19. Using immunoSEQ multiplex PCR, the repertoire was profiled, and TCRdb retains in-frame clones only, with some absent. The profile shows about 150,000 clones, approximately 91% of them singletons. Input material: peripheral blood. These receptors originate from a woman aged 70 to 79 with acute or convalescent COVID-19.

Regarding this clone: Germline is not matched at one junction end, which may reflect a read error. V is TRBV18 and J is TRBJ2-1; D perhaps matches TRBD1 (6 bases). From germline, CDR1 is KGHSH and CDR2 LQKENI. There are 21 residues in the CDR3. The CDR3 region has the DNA TGTGCCAGCTCTCCACTGCCGGGACAAGGGGTTCTCAGTATTTCCGCAAATGAGCAGTTCTTC. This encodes CASSPLPGQGVLSISANEQFF.

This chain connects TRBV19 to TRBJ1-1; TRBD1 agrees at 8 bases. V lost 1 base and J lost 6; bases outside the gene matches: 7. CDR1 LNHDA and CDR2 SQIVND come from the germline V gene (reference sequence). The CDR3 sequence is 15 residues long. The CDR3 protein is CASSIVRGRKAEAFF. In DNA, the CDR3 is TGTGCCAGTAGTATAGTCAGGGGGCGCAAGGCTGAAGCTTTCTTT. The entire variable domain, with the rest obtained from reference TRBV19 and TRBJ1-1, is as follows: DGGITQSPKYLFRKEGQNVTLSCEQNLNHDAMYWYRQDPGQGLRLIYYSQIVNDFQKGDIAEGYSVSREKKESFPLTVTSAQKNPTAFYLCASSIVRGRKAEAFFGQGTRLTVV.

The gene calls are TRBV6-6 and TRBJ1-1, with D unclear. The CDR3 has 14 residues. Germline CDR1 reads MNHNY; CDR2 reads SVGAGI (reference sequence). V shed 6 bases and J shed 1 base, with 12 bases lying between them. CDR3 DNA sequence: TGTGCCAGCAGATCCCCCGAGAGGAACACTGAAGCTTTCTTT. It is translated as CASRSPERNTEAFF.

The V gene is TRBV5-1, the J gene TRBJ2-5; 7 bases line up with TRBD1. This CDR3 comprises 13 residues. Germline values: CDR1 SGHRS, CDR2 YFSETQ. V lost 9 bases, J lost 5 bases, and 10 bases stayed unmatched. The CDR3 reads CATKRQGRETQYF. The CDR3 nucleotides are TGCGCCACCAAACGACAGGGACGGGAGACCCAGTACTTC. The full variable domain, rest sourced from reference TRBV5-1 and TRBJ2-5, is KAGVTQTPRYLIKTRGQQVTLSCSPISGHRSVSWYQQTPGQGLQFLFEYFSETQRNKGNFPGRFSGRQFSNSRSEMNVSTLELGDSALYLCATKRQGRETQYFGPGTRLLVL.

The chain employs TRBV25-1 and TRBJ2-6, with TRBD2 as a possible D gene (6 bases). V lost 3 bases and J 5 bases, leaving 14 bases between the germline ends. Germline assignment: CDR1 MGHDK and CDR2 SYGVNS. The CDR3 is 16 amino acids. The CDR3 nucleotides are TGTGCCAGCAGTGATTTCCGGCGGGGAAGGGCCAACGTCCTGACTTTC. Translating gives CASSDFRRGRANVLTF.

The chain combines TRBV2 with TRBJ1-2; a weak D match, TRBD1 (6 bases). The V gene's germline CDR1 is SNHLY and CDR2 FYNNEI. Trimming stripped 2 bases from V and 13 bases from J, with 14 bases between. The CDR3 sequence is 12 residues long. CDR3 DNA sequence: TGTGCCAGCAGTGAATCACGGACAGCTCGCACCTTC. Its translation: CASSESRTARTF.

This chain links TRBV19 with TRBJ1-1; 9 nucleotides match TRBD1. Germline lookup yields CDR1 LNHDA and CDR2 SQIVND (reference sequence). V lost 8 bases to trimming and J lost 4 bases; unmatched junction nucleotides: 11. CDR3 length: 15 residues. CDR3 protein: CASAITGGAGTEAFF. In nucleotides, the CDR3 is TGTGCCAGTGCCATTACAGGGGGCGCCGGCACTGAAGCTTTCTTT. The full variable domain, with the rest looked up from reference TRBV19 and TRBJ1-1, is DGGITQSPKYLFRKEGQNVTLSCEQNLNHDAMYWYRQDPGQGLRLIYYSQIVNDFQKGDIAEGYSVSREKKESFPLTVTSAQKNPTAFYLCASAITGGAGTEAFFGQGTRLTVV.

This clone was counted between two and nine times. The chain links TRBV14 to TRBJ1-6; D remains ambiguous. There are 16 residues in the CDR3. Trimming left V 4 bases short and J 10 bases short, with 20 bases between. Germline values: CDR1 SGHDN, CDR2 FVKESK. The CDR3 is CASSRETLRSRSPLHF. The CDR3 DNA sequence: TGTGCCAGCAGCCGAGAGACATTGCGCAGTAGATCACCCCTCCACTTT.

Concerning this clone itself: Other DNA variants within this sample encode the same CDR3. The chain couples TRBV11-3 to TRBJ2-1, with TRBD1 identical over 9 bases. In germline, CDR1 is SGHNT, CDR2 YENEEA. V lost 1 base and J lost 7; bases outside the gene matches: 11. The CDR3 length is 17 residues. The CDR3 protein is CASSLGGNRGRSNEQFF. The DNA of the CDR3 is TGTGCCAGCAGCTTAGGGGGCAACAGGGGGCGATCAAATGAGCAGTTCTTC.

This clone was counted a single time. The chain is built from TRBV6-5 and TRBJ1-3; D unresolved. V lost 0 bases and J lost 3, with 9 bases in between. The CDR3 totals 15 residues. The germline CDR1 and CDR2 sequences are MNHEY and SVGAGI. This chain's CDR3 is CASSYSLMIGNTIYF. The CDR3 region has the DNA TGTGCCAGCAGTTACTCACTGATGATTGGAAACACCATATATTTT.

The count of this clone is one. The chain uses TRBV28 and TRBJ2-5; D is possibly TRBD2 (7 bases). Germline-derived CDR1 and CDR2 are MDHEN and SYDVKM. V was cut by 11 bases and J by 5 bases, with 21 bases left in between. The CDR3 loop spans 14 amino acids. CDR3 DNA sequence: TGTGCCGGCTCGTTCGGGGGGACAAGGGAGACCCAGTACTTC. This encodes CAGSFGGTRETQYF. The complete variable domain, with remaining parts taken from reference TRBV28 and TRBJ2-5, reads DVKVTQSSRYLVKRTGEKVFLECVQDMDHENMFWYRQDPGLGLRLIYFSYDVKMKEKGDIPEGYSVSREKKERFSLILESASTNQTSMYLCAGSFGGTRETQYFGPGTRLLVL.

In nucleotides, the CDR3 is TGTGCCAGCAGCTTGGACAGGGGGTTGGCTCAGCCCCAGCATTTT. Encoded protein: CASSLDRGLAQPQHF. The rearrangement uses TRBV7-8 and TRBJ1-5; 10 nucleotides line up with TRBD1. From germline, CDR1 is SGHVS and CDR2 FQNEAQ. The ends lost 3 bases at V and 6 bases at J; junction bases unmatched: 5. The CDR3 consists of 15 residues.

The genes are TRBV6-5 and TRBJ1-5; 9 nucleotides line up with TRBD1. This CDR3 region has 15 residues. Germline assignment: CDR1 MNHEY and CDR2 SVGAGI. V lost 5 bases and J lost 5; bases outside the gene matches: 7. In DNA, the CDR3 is TGTGCCAGCAGTCCGAAGACAGGGGGAGATCAGCCCCAGCATTTT. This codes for CASSPKTGGDQPQHF.

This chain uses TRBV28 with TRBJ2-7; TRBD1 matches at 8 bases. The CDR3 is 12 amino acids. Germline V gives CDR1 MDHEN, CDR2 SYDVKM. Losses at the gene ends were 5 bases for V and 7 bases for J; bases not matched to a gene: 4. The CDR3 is CASSPGGREQYV. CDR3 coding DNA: TGTGCCAGCAGTCCAGGGGGCAGGGAGCAGTACGTC.

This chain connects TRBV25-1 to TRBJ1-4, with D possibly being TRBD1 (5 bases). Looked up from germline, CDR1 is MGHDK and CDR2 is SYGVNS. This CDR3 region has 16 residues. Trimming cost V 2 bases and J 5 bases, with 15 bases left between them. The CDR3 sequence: CASSENWAGQNEKLFF. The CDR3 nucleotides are TGTGCCAGCAGTGAAAACTGGGCAGGGCAAAATGAAAAACTGTTTTTT.

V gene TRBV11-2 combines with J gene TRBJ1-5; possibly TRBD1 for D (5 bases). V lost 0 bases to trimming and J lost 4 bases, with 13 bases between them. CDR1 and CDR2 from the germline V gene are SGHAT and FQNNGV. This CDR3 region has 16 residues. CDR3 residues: CASSLEVWGGNQPQHF. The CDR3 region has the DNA TGTGCCAGCAGCTTAGAGGTGTGGGGCGGAAATCAGCCCCAGCATTTT.

The CDR3 nucleotides are TGTGCCAGCAGCGTGGGGACTAGCGGGGGGAAAGATACGCAGTATTTT. Amino acid sequence: CASSVGTSGGKDTQYF. The rearrangement uses TRBV7-9 and TRBJ2-3, with TRBD2 matching 15 bases. In germline, CDR1 is SEHNR, CDR2 FQNEAQ (reference sequence). V trimming: 5 bases; J trimming: 5 bases; junction bases outside the gene matches: 5. The CDR3 spans 16 residues.

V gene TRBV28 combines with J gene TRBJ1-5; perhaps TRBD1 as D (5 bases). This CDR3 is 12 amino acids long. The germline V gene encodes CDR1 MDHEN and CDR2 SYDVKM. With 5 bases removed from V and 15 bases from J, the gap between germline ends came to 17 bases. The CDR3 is CASSPTPGQRHF. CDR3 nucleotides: TGTGCCAGCAGTCCGACCCCCGGACAACGGCATTTT.

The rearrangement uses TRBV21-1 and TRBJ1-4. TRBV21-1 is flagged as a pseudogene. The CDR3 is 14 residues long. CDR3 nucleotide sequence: TGTGCCAGCACCACGGACTCTTTCAATGAAAAACTGTTTTTT. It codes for CASTTDSFNEKLFF.

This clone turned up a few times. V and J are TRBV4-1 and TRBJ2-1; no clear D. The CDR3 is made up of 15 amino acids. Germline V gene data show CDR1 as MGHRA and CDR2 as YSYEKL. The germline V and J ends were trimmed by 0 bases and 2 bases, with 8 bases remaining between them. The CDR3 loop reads CASSQDPGAYNEQFF. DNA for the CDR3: TGCGCCAGCAGCCAAGATCCCGGTGCCTACAATGAGCAGTTCTTC.

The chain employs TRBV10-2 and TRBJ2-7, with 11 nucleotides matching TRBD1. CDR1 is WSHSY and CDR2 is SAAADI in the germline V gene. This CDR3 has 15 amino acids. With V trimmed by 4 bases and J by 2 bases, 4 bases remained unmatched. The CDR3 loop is CASSATDRGPYEQYF. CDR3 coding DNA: TGCGCCAGCAGTGCCACGGACAGGGGGCCCTACGAGCAGTACTTC.